This TCR beta chain emerged from a study of blood T cell repertoires in COVID-19. Across the study: Samples taken during acute and convalescent COVID-19 were collected in the United States, Italy and Spain. T cells, B-cell-depleted T cells, or PBMCs supplied cDNA or gDNA.

Participants reported their clinical history, and cohort assignment relied on those reports. The CDR3 runs 16 residues. Looked up from germline, CDR1 is LNHDA and CDR2 is SQIVND (reference sequence). V was shortened by 6 bases and J by 1 base, with 16 bases between the two germline ends. Here immunoSEQ multiplex PCR was the method, and the copy in TCRdb shows in-frame clones only, minus some. The sample has 280,000 or so clones; 85% to 90% are singletons. The sample comprised PBMCs or T cells enriched from blood (not recorded which). This chain uses TRBV19 with TRBJ1-5; D not certain. The TCR sequence derives from a woman between 50 and 59 years old who had been exposed to COVID-19. The CDR3 protein is CASSGRQTPSNQPQHF. The CDR3 coding sequence is TGTGCCAGTAGCGGCAGACAAACACCAAGCAATCAGCCCCAGCATTTT.